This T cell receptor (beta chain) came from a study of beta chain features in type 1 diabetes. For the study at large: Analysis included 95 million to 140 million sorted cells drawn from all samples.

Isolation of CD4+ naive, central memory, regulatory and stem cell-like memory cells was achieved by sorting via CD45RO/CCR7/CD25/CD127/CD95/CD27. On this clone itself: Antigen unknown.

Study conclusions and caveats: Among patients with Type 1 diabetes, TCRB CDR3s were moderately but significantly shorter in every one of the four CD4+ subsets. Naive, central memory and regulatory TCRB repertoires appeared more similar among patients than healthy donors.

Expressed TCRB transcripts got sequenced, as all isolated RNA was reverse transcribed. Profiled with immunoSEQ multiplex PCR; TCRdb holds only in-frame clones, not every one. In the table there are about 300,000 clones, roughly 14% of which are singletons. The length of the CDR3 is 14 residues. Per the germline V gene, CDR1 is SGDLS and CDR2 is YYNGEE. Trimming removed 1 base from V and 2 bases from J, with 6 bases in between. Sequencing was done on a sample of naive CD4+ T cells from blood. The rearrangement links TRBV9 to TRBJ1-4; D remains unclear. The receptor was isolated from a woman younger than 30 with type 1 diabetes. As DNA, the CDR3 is TGTGCCAGCAGCGTACCGGGGACTAATGAAAAACTGTTTTTT. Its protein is CASSVPGTNEKLFF.